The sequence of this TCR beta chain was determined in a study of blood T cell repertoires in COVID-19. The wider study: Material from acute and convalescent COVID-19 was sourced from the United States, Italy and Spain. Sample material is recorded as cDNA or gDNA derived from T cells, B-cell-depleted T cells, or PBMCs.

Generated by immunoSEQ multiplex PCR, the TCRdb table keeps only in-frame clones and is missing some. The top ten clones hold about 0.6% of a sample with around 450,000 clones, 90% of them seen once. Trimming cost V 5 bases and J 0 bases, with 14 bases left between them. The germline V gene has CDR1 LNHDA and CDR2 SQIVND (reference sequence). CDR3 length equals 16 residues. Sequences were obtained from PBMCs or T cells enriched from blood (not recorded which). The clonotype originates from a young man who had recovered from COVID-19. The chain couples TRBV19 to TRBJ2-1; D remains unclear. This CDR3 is CASSLLHSSSYNEQFF. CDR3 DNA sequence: TGTGCCAGTAGTCTCCTACACTCTAGCTCCTACAATGAGCAGTTCTTC.